The source of this T cell receptor beta chain is a study of a mutant IDH1 vaccine in newly diagnosed glioma. Study information: Treated patients, averaging around 40 years, were roughly 62% male and approximately 38% female.

On this clone itself: Its antigen is unidentified. The conserved closing phenylalanine or tryptophan is absent in this CDR3, likely reflecting a read error.

Method: immunoSEQ multiplex PCR; TCRdb's copy keeps in-frame clones and lacks some. The sample shows 55,000 to 70,000 clones, around 85% of them seen only once. This CDR3 contains 15 residues. Germline V CDR1 and CDR2: MNHEY, SVGAGI. V was pared by 4 bases and J by 0 bases, with 12 bases between. Findings of the study overall: Patients mounted vaccine-induced immune responses in almost 95% of cases.

Time point specified: baseline, week 1 (first vaccination visit). Documented treatment: pre-vaccination baseline after standard-of-care therapy. This material consisted of PBMCs, taken from a glioma patient treated with radiotherapy, temozolomide or both. This rearrangement joins TRBV6-5 to TRBJ1-1; unclear D gene. The clonotype originates from a man aged 25 to 40 with glioma. The CDR3 is CASSSSFDLNTEAFS. The CDR3 nucleotides read TGTGCCAGCAGTTCCTCATTCGATTTGAACACTGAAGCTTTCTCT.